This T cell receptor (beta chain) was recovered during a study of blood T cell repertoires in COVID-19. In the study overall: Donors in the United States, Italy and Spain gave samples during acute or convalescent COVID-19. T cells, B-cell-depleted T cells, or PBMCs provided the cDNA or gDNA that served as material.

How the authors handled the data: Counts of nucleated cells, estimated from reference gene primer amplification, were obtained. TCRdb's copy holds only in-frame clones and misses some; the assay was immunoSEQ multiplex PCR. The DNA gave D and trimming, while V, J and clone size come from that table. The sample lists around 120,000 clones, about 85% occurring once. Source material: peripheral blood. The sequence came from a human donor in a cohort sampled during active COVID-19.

In nucleotides, the CDR3 is TGTGCCAGCAGCCCGGGACAGACGCCCTACGAGCAGTACTTC. It yields the protein CASSPGQTPYEQYF. V gene TRBV5-5 combines with J gene TRBJ2-7, with 7 nucleotides matching TRBD1. V was clipped by 4 bases and J by 2 bases; unmatched bases: 6. The CDR3 loop spans 14 amino acids. Germline CDR1 reads SGHKS; CDR2 reads YYEKEE (reference sequence).